The 22 T cell receptor beta chains reported below all come from one sample, sequenced in a study of shared clonotypes between healthy human individuals. Sequencing was performed with immunoSEQ multiplex PCR; in TCRdb, only in-frame clones are kept and a portion is missing. The sample carries fewer than 1 million clones, about 96% recorded once. CD8 cells regarded as naive lacked CD45RO, were positively chosen for CCR7, and omitted terminally differentiated effector memory CD45RA+ cells. Sample: naive CD8+ T cells sorted from blood. These receptors all stem from a young man in good health.

The chain couples TRBV19 to TRBJ1-2, with TRBD1 matching 7 bases. CDR1 LNHDA and CDR2 SQIVND come from the germline V gene (reference sequence). J was trimmed by 3 bases and V by 7 bases; bases with no gene match: 11. CDR3 length: 15 amino acids. CDR3 bases: TGTGCCAGTACTCCACCCCGGACAGGCGACTATGGCTACACCTTC. Translated: CASTPPRTGDYGYTF.

The chain recombines TRBV11-2 with TRBJ2-2, with D perhaps matching TRBD1 (5 bases). Germline V gene lookup returns CDR1 SGHAT and CDR2 FQNNGV. The V and J ends lost 6 bases and 5 bases respectively, with 22 bases between them. CDR3 length: 17 amino acids. CDR3: CASRDKGEVQGTGELFF. The DNA of the CDR3 is TGTGCCAGCAGGGATAAGGGTGAAGTGCAGGGAACCGGGGAGCTGTTTTTT.

The CDR3 DNA follows: TGTGCCAGCGGGGGACACCCTAACTATGGCTACACCTTC. As protein: CASGGHPNYGYTF. The V and J genes are TRBV9 and TRBJ1-2, with D maybe TRBD1 (6 bases). The CDR3 totals 13 residues. Deletions cut 7 bases from V and 0 bases from J, with 10 bases between. Germline V CDR1 and CDR2: SGDLS, YYNGEE.

The chain recombines TRBV18 with TRBJ1-5; TRBD1 aligns across 7 bases. Germline loops: CDR1 KGHSH, CDR2 LQKENI. V shed 6 bases and J 2 bases; nucleotides not matched to a gene: 7. This CDR3 is built from 15 residues. This chain's CDR3 is CASSPGQSGNQPQHF. The CDR3 nucleotides read TGTGCCAGCTCCCCGGGACAGTCGGGCAATCAGCCCCAGCATTTT.

This sequence joins TRBV11-2 and TRBJ1-4; TRBD1 might be the D (5 bases). This CDR3 is 18 amino acids long. Between the trimmed V and J ends, which lost 1 base and 8 bases, there was a span of 23 bases. The germline gives CDR1 SGHAT, CDR2 FQNNGV. The DNA of the CDR3 is TGTGCCAGCAGCTTAGCCGGGCCCGACGGGGGGAAGGAGGAAAAACTGTTTTTT. Protein product: CASSLAGPDGGKEEKLFF.

The chain combines TRBV7-6 with TRBJ2-7, with 7 bases fitting TRBD2. The CDR3 totals 15 residues. Trimming cost V 1 base and J 2 bases; bases outside gene matches: 5. CDR1 is SGHVS, CDR2 FNYEAQ, per germline. For the CDR3, the DNA is TGTGCCAGCAGCTTAGAACTAGCGACCACCTACGAGCAGTACTTC. Amino acids: CASSLELATTYEQYF. Variable domain in full (rest from reference TRBV7-6 and TRBJ2-7): GAGVSQSPRYKVTKRGQDVALRCDPISGHVSLYWYRQALGQGPEFLTYFNYEAQQDKSGLPNDRFSAERPEGSISTLTIQRTEQRDSAMYRCASSLELATTYEQYFGPGTRLTVT.

The chain carries TRBV27 and TRBJ1-1; the D gene is possibly TRBD1 (5 bases). With 5 bases removed from V and 0 bases from J, the gap between germline ends came to 7 bases. This CDR3 is 13 amino acids long. In germline, CDR1 is MNHEY, CDR2 SMNVEV (reference sequence). As DNA, the CDR3 is TGTGCCAGCAGTGACAGCTTGAACACTGAAGCTTTCTTT. Translated, it gives CASSDSLNTEAFF.

V usage is TRBV7-9 and J usage is TRBJ2-7; no firm D call. The CDR3 length is 14 residues. Trimming pared 5 bases from V and 0 bases from J, leaving 11 bases between. The V gene's germline CDR1 is SEHNR and CDR2 FQNEAQ (reference sequence). The DNA of the CDR3 is TGTGCCAGCAGCCACCCGTTCTCCTCCTACGAGCAGTACTTC. Its protein product is CASSHPFSSYEQYF.

This chain uses TRBV5-4 with TRBJ1-2; 12 bases fit TRBD1. The CDR3 runs 19 residues. CDR1 SGHNT and CDR2 YYREEE come from the germline V gene (reference sequence). V was pared by 4 bases and J by 7 bases, with 20 bases of the junction left unmatched. The CDR3 DNA reads TGTGCCAGCAGCCCACCGCTATCCGGGACAGGGGGCGCGTTAGTTGGCTACACCTTC. Its protein is CASSPPLSGTGGALVGYTF.

This chain uses TRBV14 with TRBJ2-3; the D is unclear. The V gene's germline CDR1 is SGHDN and CDR2 FVKESK. This CDR3 is built from 16 residues. Between the trimmed V and J ends, which lost 0 bases and 3 bases, there was a span of 13 bases. CDR3 residues: CASSQDPGSLTDTQYF. CDR3 nucleotides: TGTGCCAGCAGCCAAGATCCCGGCAGTCTGACAGATACGCAGTATTTT.

The V gene is TRBV5-1, the J gene TRBJ2-3, with TRBD2 matching 11 bases. The CDR3 sequence is 17 residues long. Losses at the gene ends were 0 bases for V and 2 bases for J; bases not matched to a gene: 5. CDR1 and CDR2 from the germline V gene are SGHRS and YFSETQ. CDR3 amino acids: CASSLATSGSLTDTQYF. CDR3 DNA: TGCGCCAGCAGCTTGGCCACTAGCGGGAGCCTCACAGATACGCAGTATTTT.

The chain recombines TRBV15 with TRBJ1-3; D not resolved. The CDR3 is made up of 16 amino acids. The germline V and J ends were trimmed by 5 bases and 0 bases, with 14 bases remaining between them. CDR1 and CDR2 from the germline V gene are LNHNV and YYDKDF (reference sequence). DNA of the CDR3: TGTGCCACCAGCGCGCGGACGTTCCCCTCTGGAAACACCATATATTTT. Amino acid sequence: CATSARTFPSGNTIYF.

The rearrangement links TRBV7-9 to TRBJ1-2, with 7 positions matching TRBD1. CDR1 and CDR2 from the germline V gene are SEHNR and FQNEAQ (reference sequence). The V gene end was trimmed by 5 bases and the J gene end by 5 bases; junction bases not matched to a gene: 8. The CDR3 consists of 14 residues. The CDR3 bases are TGTGCCAGCAGCCCCTTGGAGGGGGCATATGGCTACACCTTC. It codes for CASSPLEGAYGYTF.

The rearrangement uses TRBV27 and TRBJ2-5; 11 bases map to TRBD2. This CDR3 spans 16 amino acids. Trimming took 5 bases from V and 1 from J; bases not matched to a gene: 6. Germline V gene sequence: CDR1 MNHEY, CDR2 SMNVEV (reference sequence). The CDR3 DNA reads as TGTGCCAGCAGTCCGGGGACTAGCGGTGGCCAAGAGACCCAGTACTTC. Translating gives CASSPGTSGGQETQYF.

V and J are TRBV28 and TRBJ2-7; 9 bases align to TRBD2. The V and J ends lost 8 bases and 3 bases, in that order; junction bases with no gene match: 11. CDR3 length equals 15 residues. CDR1 is MDHEN and CDR2 is SYDVKM in the germline V gene. In DNA, the CDR3 is TGTGCCAGCTCCCCGAGGACTAGCGCTAGCTACGAGCAGTACTTC. Its translation: CASSPRTSASYEQYF.

V gene TRBV4-3 combines with J gene TRBJ2-1; D ambiguous. Between the trimmed V and J ends, which lost 1 base and 5 bases, there was a span of 9 bases. Germline CDR1 reads LGHNA; CDR2 reads YSLEER. This CDR3 spans 14 amino acids. CDR3 sequence: CASSQGIGDNEQFF. CDR3 sequence (DNA): TGCGCCAGCAGCCAAGGTATCGGAGACAATGAGCAGTTCTTC.

The rearrangement uses TRBV9 and TRBJ1-1; the D is unclear. Germline assignment: CDR1 SGDLS and CDR2 YYNGEE. CDR3 length: 12 residues. Deletions cut 3 bases from V and 6 bases from J, with 9 bases between. The CDR3 DNA is TGTGCCAGCAGCGGGACTGGCCCTGAAGCTTTCTTT. Translating gives CASSGTGPEAFF.

V and J are TRBV6-1 and TRBJ1-5; perhaps TRBD1 as D (6 bases). The V end was cut by 4 bases, the J end by 2 bases, with 15 bases between. Germline loops: CDR1 MNHNS, CDR2 SASEGT. There are 16 residues in the CDR3. CDR3 loop: CASSGKQGSGNQPQHF. In nucleotides, the CDR3 is TGTGCCAGCAGTGGAAAACAGGGATCTGGCAATCAGCCCCAGCATTTT.

This chain connects TRBV7-3 to TRBJ2-7, with D perhaps TRBD2 (6 bases). Trimming left V 2 bases short and J 1 base short, with 12 bases between. The CDR3 is 15 residues long. CDR1 is SGHTA, CDR2 FQGTGA, per germline. The CDR3 loop reads CASSLYAGGSYEQYF. Written as DNA, the CDR3 is TGTGCCAGCAGCTTATATGCCGGGGGTTCCTACGAGCAGTACTTC.

J is TRBJ2-7 and V is TRBV5-5; D gene uncertain. The length of the CDR3 is 16 residues. Trimming stripped 3 bases from V and 3 bases from J, with 19 bases between. Germline CDR1 SGHKS, CDR2 YYEKEE (reference sequence). The CDR3 protein is CASSSWQRRVDYEQYF. The CDR3, as DNA: TGTGCCAGCAGCTCCTGGCAACGTAGGGTAGACTACGAGCAGTACTTC.

The chain combines TRBV7-9 with TRBJ2-3; D is unclear. The CDR3 runs 11 residues. Trimming took 4 bases from V and 10 from J, leaving 9 bases between them. Germline V gene sequence: CDR1 SEHNR, CDR2 FQNEAQ (reference sequence). CDR3 sequence: CASSYPPSQYF. Here the CDR3 DNA reads TGTGCCAGCAGCTACCCCCCCTCGCAGTATTTT.

The V call is TRBV7-6, the J call TRBJ2-5, with a weak D call TRBD2 (6 bases). This CDR3 has 14 amino acids. Per the germline V gene, CDR1 is SGHVS and CDR2 is FNYEAQ. The V end lost 2 bases, the J end lost 4 bases, and 11 bases lay between the germline ends. CDR3 loop: CASSLSGGAETQYF. CDR3 nucleotides: TGTGCCAGCAGCTTATCCGGAGGGGCAGAGACCCAGTACTTC.